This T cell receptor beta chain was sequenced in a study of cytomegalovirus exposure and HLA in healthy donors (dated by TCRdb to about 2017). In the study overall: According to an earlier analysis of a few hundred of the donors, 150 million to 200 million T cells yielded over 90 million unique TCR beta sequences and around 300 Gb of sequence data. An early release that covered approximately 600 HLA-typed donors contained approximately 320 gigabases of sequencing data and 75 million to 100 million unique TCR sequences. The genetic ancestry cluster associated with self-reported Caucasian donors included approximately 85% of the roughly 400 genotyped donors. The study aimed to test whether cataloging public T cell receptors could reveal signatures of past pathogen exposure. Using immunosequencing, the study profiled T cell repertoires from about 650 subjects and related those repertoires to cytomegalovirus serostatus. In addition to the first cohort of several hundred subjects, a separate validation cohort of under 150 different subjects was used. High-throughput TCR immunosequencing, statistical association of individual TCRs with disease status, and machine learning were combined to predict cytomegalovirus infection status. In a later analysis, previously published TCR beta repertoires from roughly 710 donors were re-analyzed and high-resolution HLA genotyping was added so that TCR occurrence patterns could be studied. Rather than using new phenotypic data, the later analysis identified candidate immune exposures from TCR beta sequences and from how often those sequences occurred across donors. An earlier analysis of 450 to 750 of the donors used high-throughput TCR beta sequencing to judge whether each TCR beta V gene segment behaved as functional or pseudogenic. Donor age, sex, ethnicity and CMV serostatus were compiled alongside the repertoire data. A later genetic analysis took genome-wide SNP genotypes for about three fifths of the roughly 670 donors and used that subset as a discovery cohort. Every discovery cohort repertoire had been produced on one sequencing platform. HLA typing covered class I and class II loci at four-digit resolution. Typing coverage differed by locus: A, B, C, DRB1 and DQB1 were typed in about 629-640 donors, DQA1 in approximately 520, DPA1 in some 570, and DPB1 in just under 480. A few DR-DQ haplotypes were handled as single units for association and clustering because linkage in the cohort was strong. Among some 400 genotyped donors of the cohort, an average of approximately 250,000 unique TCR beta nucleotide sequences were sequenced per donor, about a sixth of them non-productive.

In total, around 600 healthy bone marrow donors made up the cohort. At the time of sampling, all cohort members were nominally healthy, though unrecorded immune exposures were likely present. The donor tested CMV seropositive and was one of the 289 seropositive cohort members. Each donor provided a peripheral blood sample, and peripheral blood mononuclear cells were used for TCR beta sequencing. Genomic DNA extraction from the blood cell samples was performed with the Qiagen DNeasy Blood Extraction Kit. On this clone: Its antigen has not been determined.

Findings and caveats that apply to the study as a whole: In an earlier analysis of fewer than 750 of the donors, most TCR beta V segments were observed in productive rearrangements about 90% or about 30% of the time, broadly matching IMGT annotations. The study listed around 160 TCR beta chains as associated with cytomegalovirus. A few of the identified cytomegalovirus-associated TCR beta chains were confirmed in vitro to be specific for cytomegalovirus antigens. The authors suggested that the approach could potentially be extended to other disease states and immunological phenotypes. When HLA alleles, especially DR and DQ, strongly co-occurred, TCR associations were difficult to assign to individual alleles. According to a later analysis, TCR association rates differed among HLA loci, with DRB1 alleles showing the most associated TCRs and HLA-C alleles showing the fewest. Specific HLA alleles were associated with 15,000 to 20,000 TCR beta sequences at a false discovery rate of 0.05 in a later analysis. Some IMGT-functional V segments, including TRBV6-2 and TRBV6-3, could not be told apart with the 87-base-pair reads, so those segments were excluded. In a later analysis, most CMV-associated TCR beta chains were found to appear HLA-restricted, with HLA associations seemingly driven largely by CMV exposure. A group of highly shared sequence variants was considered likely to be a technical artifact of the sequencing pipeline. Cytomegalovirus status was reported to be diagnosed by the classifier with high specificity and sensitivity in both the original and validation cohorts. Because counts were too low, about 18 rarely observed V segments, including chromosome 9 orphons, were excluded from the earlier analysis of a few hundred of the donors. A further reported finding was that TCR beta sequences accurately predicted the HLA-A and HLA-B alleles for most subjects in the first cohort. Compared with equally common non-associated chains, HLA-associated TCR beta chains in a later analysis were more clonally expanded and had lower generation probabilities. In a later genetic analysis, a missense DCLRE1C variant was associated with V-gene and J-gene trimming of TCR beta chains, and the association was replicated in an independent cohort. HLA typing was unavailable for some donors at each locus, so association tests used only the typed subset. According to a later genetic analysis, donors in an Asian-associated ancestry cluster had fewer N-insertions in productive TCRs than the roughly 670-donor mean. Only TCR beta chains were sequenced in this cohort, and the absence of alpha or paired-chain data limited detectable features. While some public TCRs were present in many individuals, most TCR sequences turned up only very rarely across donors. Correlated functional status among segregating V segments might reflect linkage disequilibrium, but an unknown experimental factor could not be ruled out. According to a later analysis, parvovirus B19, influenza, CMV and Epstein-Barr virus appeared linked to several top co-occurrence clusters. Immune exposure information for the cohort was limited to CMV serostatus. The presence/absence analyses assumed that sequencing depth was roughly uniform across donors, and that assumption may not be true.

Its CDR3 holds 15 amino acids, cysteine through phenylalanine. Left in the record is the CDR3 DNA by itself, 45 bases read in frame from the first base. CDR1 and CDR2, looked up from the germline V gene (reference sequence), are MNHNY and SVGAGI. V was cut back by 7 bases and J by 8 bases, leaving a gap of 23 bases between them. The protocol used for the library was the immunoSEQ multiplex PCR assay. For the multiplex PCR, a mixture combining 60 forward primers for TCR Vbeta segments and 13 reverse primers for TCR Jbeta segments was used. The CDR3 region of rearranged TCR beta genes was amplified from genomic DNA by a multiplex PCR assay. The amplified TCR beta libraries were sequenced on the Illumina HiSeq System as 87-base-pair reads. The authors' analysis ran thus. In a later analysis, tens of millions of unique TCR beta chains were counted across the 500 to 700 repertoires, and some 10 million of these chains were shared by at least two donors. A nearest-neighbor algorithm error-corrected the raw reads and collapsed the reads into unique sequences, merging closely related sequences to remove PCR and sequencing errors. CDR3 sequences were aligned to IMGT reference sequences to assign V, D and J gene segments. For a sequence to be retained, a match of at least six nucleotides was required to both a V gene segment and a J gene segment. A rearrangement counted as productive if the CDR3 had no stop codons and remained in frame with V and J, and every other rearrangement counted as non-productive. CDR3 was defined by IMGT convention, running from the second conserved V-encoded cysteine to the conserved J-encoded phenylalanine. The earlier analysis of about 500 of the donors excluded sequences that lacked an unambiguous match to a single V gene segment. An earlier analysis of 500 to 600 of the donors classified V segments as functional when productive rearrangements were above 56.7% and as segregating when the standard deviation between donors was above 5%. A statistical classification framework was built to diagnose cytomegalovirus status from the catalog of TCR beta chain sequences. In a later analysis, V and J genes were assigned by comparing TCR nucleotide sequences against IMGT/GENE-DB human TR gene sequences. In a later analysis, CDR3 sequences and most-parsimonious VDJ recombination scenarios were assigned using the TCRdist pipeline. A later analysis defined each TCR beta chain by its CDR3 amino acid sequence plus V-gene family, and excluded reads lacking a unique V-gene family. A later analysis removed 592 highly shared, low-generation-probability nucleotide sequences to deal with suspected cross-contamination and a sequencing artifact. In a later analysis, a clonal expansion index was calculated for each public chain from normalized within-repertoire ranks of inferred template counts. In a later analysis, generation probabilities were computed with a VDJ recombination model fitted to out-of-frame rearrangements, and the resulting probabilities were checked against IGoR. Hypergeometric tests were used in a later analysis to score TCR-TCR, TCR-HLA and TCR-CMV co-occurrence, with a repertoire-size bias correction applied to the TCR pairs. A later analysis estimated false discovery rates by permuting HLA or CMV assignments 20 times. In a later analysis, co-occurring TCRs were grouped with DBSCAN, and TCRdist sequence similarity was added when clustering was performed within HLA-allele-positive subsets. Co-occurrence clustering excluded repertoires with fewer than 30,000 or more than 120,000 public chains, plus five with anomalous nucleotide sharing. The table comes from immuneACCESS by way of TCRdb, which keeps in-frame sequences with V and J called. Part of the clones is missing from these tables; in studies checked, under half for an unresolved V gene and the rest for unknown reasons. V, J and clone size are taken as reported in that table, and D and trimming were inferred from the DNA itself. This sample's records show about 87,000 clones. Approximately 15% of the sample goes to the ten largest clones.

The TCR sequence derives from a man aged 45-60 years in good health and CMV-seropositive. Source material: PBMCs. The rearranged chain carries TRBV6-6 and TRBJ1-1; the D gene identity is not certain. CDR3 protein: CASNSEGGGLVEAFF. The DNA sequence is TGTGCCAGCAACTCCGAAGGCGGTGGACTGGTGGAAGCTTTCTTT.